These T cell receptor beta chains were read from a single sample in a study of cytomegalovirus exposure and HLA in healthy donors. Data came from immunoSEQ multiplex PCR; TCRdb stores just in-frame clones and leaves some out. The table includes about 270,000 clones, roughly 70% detected once. What was sequenced was PBMCs. These receptors were collected from a female donor in good health and CMV-seronegative. Each CDR3 is given with its conserved first and last residue. A D gene is named only where the DNA matches it firmly. Rows may omit the clone size; those that give it use once, few, many or a size class.

>-|TRBV11-3|TRBJ2-7|few
TGTGCCAGCAGCCGAGGGGGGGCCTACGAGCAGTACTTC
CASSRGGAYEQYF
>TRBD1|TRBV11-2|TRBJ2-7|-
TGTGCCAGCAGCTCCGGGACAGACCACTACGAGCAGTACTTC
CASSSGTDHYEQYF
>-|TRBV5-1|TRBJ2-7|-
TGCGCCAGCAGGGGAGGTGGACCCATGGGCTACTACGAGCAGTACTTC
CASRGGGPMGYYEQYF
>TRBD2|TRBV5-1|TRBJ2-3|-
TGCGCCAGCAGCCAGGGACTAGACACAGATACGCAGTATTTT
CASSQGLDTDTQYF
>TRBD1|TRBV7-9|TRBJ2-2|-
TGTGCCAGCAGACCGACAGGGGGCCGGGGCACCGGGGGGCTGTTTTTT
CASRPTGGRGTGGLFF
>-|TRBV7-9|TRBJ2-5|-
TGTTCCAGCAGCTTTGAGGATCAAGAGACCCAGTACTTC
CSSSFEDQETQYF
>-|TRBV19|TRBJ2-3|-
TGTGCCAGTAAGATCAAGGCGGGACCTGAGTATTTT
CASKIKAGPEYF
>-|TRBV2|TRBJ1-1|-
TGTGCCAGCAGTTTAAAAGAGGACTTCACTGAAGCTTTCTTT
CASSLKEDFTEAFF
>TRBD1|TRBV27|TRBJ1-4|-
TGTGCCAGCAGTTTATCGGACAGGGTTAATGAAAAACTGTTTTTT
CASSLSDRVNEKLFF
>TRBD1|TRBV2|TRBJ2-2|few
TGTGCCAGCAGTCCCCCGGGACAGGCGAACACCGGGGAGCTGTTTTTT
CASSPPGQANTGELFF
>-|TRBV2|TRBJ2-2|once
TGTGCCAGCAGCATTTGGCCCGCGAACACCGGGGAGCTGTTTTTT
CASSIWPANTGELFF
>-|TRBV30|TRBJ2-1|-
TGTGCCTGGAGTGTCCCTGCGGGACAGCAGTTCTTC
CAWSVPAGQQFF
>TRBD2|TRBV7-7|TRBJ2-1|-
TGTGCTAGCAGCTTAGGAGGGACTAGCGGGAGGCGCAGCTCCTACAATGAGCAGTTCTTC
CASSLGGTSGRRSSYNEQFF
>-|TRBV19|TRBJ2-2|-
TGTGCCAGTGGAGACCGACCGAACACCGGGGAGCTGTTTTTT
CASGDRPNTGELFF
>TRBD1|TRBV7-2|TRBJ2-2|-
TGTGCCAGCAGCCTGACAGGGATCGGGGAGCTGTTTTTT
CASSLTGIGELFF
>TRBD2|TRBV7-9|TRBJ2-2|-
TGTGCCAGCAGCCGACTAGCGGGAGTCGCCGGGGAGCTGTTTTTT
CASSRLAGVAGELFF